This is a list of T cell receptor beta chains from one sample in a study of beta chain features in type 1 diabetes. Sequencing used immunoSEQ multiplex PCR; TCRdb keeps in-frame clones, though not all of them. There are a few hundred thousand clones in the sample; 8.5% to 10% occur only once, and 0.45% to 0.65% lies in the top ten. Sequencing was performed on central memory CD4+ T cells from blood. Every receptor here comes from a man aged 25 to 40 with type 1 diabetes. CDR3s include the opening cysteine and the closing phenylalanine or tryptophan. The order of the fields is D gene, V gene, J gene, clone size, CDR3 length, CDR3 DNA, CDR3 protein. A D gene is named only where the DNA matches it firmly. Expanded clones are given a class, and other clones once, few, many or no size at all.

-	TRBV27	TRBJ2-3	few	14	TGTGCCAGCACAACCACCCTTAGTCAGAGGGCGCAGTATTTT	CASTTTLSQRAQYF
TRBD1	TRBV4-2	TRBJ1-2	few	16	TGTGCCAGCAGCCAAGTTACTGACAGGGGGCTTGATGGCTACACCTTC	CASSQVTDRGLDGYTF
TRBD1	TRBV10-3	TRBJ2-7	-	16	TGTGCCATCAGTTCCCCCGGGGGGACAGGGGGTTTACGGCAGTACTTC	CAISSPGGTGGLRQYF
TRBD1	TRBV2	TRBJ2-5	few	12	TGTGCCAGCATCCGACAGGGAGAGACCCAGTACTTC	CASIRQGETQYF
-	TRBV11-2	TRBJ2-7	-	14	TGTGCCAGCAGCTTATTGGCCGCGTCCTACGAGCAGTACTTC	CASSLLAASYEQYF
-	TRBV6-5	TRBJ2-7	few	14	TGTGCCAGCAGTTACCTGACAGGCACCTACGAGCAGTACTTC	CASSYLTGTYEQYF
-	TRBV6-5	TRBJ2-7	-	15	TGTGCCAGCAGTTACTCGTTGATTCGTTCCTACGAGCAGTACTTC	CASSYSLIRSYEQYF
-	TRBV5-1	TRBJ2-2	few	14	TGCGCCAGCAGCCCAACTAGAAACACCGGGGAGCTGTTTTTT	CASSPTRNTGELFF
-	TRBV5-6	TRBJ1-2	few	12	TGTGCCAGCAGCTCCACAGGATATGGCTACACCTTC	CASSSTGYGYTF
-	TRBV18	TRBJ2-5	few	14	TGTGCCAGCTCACCACAAACAGGGCAGGAGACCCAGTACTTC	CASSPQTGQETQYF
-	TRBV13	TRBJ2-5	-	12	TGTGCCAGCAGCTCCTACCAAGAGACCCAGTACTTC	CASSSYQETQYF
-	TRBV7-2	TRBJ2-5	-	14	TGTGCCAGCAGCCGCGTAGGGGCGGAAGAGACCCAGTACTTC	CASSRVGAEETQYF
-	TRBV10-3	TRBJ2-7	-	13	TGTGCCATCAGTGATTCCCAGACCTACGAGCAGTACTTC	CAISDSQTYEQYF
TRBD2	TRBV4-1	TRBJ2-3	-	17	TGCGCCAGCAGCCAAGGACCAGCGGGAGGAAGCACAGATACGCAGTATTTT	CASSQGPAGGSTDTQYF
TRBD2	TRBV5-5	TRBJ2-7	-	18	TGTGCCAGCAGCTTGGAGATATTGGGGGCTAGCGGGTTATACGAGCAGTACTTC	CASSLEILGASGLYEQYF
-	TRBV2	TRBJ2-7	-	13	TGTGCCAGCAGTGTCCCACTCTCCTACGAGCAGTACTTC	CASSVPLSYEQYF
TRBD2	TRBV29-1	TRBJ2-3	few	13	TGCAGCGTGAACATAGCGGGAGAGGATACGCAGTATTTT	CSVNIAGEDTQYF
-	TRBV14	TRBJ2-7	few	15	TGTGCCAGCAGCCAAGATTCCGGGAGCCCCTACGAGCAGTACTTC	CASSQDSGSPYEQYF
-	TRBV5-8	TRBJ2-1	-	15	TGTGCCAGCAGCGACCCGGGGCAGACCTACAATGAGCAGTTCTTC	CASSDPGQTYNEQFF
TRBD2	TRBV4-2	TRBJ2-5	few	16	TGTGCCAGCAGCCAGGGTACAGCTAGCGGGCAAGAGACCCAGTACTTC	CASSQGTASGQETQYF
-	TRBV6-1	TRBJ1-2	-	13	TGTGCCAGCAGTCAAAACGCTAACTATGGCTACACCTTC	CASSQNANYGYTF
TRBD2	TRBV7-2	TRBJ2-7	few	14	TGTGCCAGCAGTGTAGCGGGAGGCTCCTACGAGCAGTACTTC	CASSVAGGSYEQYF
-	TRBV19	TRBJ1-2	-	15	TGTGCCAGTAGACGAGCCGGGAGTGGGGATTATGGCTACACCTTC	CASRRAGSGDYGYTF
-	TRBV7-3	TRBJ2-1	many	13	TGTGCCAGCAGCCCACAGGGTTACAATGAGCAGTTCTTC	CASSPQGYNEQFF
-	TRBV4-2	TRBJ2-3	-	16	TGTGCCAGCAGCCAAGCTCGGGGGACTAGCACAGATACGCAGTATTTT	CASSQARGTSTDTQYF
-	TRBV7-2	TRBJ1-5	-	13	TGTGCCAGCAGTCCCACCCCTAATCAGCCCCAGCATTTT	CASSPTPNQPQHF
TRBD2	TRBV27	TRBJ2-7	-	15	TGTGCCAGCAGTTTAGCAGAGGGAGGGAAAAACGAGCAGTACTTC	CASSLAEGGKNEQYF
-	TRBV21-1	TRBJ2-3	few	20	TGTGCCAGCAGCAAAGCGGGAGGGCTAGGACTAGCGGGAAGCACAGATACGCAGTATTTT	CASSKAGGLGLAGSTDTQYF
-	TRBV5-4	TRBJ1-1	-	15	TGTGCCAGCAGCTTCCGCGCCGGGGTTGAGACTGAAGCTTTCTTT	CASSFRAGVETEAFF
TRBD2	TRBV6-5	TRBJ2-7	-	16	TGTGCCAGCAGTTACCCCGGGCTAGCGGGATTTAACGAGCAGTACTTC	CASSYPGLAGFNEQYF
-	TRBV7-3	TRBJ1-1	-	16	TGTGCCAGCAGCTTAAAGGGTCCCCCAGGCGGCACTGAAGCTTTCTTT	CASSLKGPPGGTEAFF
TRBD2	TRBV28	TRBJ2-5	-	15	TGTGCCAGCAGCTTTTCCTCGGGAGGCGTGGAGACCCAGTACTTC	CASSFSSGGVETQYF